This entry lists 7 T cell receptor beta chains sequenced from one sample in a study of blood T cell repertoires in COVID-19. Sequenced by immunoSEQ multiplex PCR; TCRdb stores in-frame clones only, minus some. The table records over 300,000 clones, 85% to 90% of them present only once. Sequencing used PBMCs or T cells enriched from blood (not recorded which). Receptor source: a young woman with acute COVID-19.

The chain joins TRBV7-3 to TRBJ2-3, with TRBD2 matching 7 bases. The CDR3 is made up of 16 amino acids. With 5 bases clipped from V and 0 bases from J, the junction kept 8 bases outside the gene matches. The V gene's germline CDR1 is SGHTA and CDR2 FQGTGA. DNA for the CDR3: TGTGCCAGCAGCCTTCTACCGGGACTAAGCACAGATACGCAGTATTTT. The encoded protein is CASSLLPGLSTDTQYF.

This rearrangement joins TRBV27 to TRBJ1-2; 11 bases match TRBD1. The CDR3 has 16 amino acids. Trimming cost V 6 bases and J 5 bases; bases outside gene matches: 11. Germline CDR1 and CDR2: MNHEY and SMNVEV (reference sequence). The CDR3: CASSPGTGGSYYGYTF. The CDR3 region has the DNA TGTGCCAGCAGCCCCGGGACAGGGGGTTCTTATTATGGCTACACCTTC.

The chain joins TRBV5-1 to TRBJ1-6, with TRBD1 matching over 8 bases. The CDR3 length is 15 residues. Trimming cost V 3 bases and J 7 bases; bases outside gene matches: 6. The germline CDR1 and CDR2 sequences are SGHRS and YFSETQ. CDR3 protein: CASSSGQAVNSPLHF. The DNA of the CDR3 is TGCGCCAGCAGCTCGGGACAGGCTGTGAATTCACCCCTCCACTTT.

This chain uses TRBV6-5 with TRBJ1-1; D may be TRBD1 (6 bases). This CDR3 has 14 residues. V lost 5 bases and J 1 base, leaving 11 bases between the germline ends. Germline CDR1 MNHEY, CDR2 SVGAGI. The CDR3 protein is CASSPLGANTEAFF. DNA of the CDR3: TGTGCCAGCAGTCCCCTGGGGGCGAACACTGAAGCTTTCTTT.

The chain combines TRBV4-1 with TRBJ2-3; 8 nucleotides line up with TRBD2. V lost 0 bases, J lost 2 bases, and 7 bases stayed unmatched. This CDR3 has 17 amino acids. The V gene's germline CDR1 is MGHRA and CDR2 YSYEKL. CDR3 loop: CASSQERISGNTDTQYF. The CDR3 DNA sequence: TGCGCCAGCAGCCAAGAAAGGATTAGCGGGAACACAGATACGCAGTATTTT.

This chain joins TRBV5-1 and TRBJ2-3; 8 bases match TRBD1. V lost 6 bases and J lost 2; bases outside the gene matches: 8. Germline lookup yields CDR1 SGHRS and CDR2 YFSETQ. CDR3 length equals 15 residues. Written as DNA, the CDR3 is TGCGCCAGCATCTCCGGACAGGGAAACACAGATACGCAGTATTTT. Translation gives CASISGQGNTDTQYF.

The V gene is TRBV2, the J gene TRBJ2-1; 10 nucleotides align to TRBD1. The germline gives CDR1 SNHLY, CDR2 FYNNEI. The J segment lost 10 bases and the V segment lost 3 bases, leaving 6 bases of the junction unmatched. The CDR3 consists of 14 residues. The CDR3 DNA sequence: TGTGCCAGCAGTGAGGACAGGGGGTGGTGGGAGCAGTTCTTC. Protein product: CASSEDRGWWEQFF. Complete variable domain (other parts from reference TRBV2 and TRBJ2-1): EPEVTQTPSHQVTQMGQEVILRCVPISNHLYFYWYRQILGQKVEFLVSFYNNEISEKSEIFDDQFSVERPDGSNFTLKIRSTKLEDSAMYFCASSEDRGWWEQFFGPGTRLTVL.